The 8 T cell receptor beta chains below come from one sample, sequenced in a study of cytomegalovirus exposure and HLA in healthy donors. A multiplex PCR was run with 60 Vbeta primers and 13 Jbeta primers. Some clones are missing from TCRdb's copy, which holds only in-frame ones; the method was immunoSEQ multiplex PCR. The sample carries around 150,000 clones, roughly 84% recorded once. What was sequenced was PBMCs. Receptors were obtained from a man between 18 and 35 years old in good health and CMV-seropositive.

This clone was seen a few times. V is TRBV5-1 and J is TRBJ2-7, with 8 bases matching TRBD1. V was clipped by 0 bases and J by 3 bases; unmatched bases: 5. Germline V gene lookup returns CDR1 SGHRS and CDR2 YFSETQ. The CDR3 covers 15 residues. CDR3 loop: CASSLEGQGLYEQYF. The DNA for the CDR3 is TGCGCCAGCAGCTTGGAAGGACAGGGACTCTACGAGCAGTACTTC.

V usage is TRBV6-1 and J usage is TRBJ1-5; maybe TRBD1 (5 bases). This CDR3 spans 15 amino acids. The germline V gene encodes CDR1 MNHNS and CDR2 SASEGT. Trimming stripped 2 bases from V and 7 bases from J, with 15 bases between. In nucleotides, the CDR3 is TGTGCCAGCAGTGAAAGGCAGGGATGGTTACAGCCCCAGCATTTT. Protein sequence: CASSERQGWLQPQHF.

The V call is TRBV11-2, the J call TRBJ2-3, with D possibly matching TRBD2 (5 bases). Germline CDR1 is SGHAT and CDR2 is FQNNGV. Trimming removed 5 bases at V and 0 bases at J, with 12 bases between. This CDR3 is built from 15 residues. The CDR3 nucleotides read TGTGCCAGCAGCGGGTGGGGAGACAGCACAGATACGCAGTATTTT. Amino acids: CASSGWGDSTDTQYF.

This clone appeared a single time. The CDR3 ends on some other residue instead of the conserved phenylalanine or tryptophan, so this is likely a read error. The chain couples TRBV5-6 to TRBJ1-2; TRBD1 matches at 7 bases. This CDR3 spans 13 amino acids. Trimming removed 7 bases from V and 1 base from J; junction bases left unmatched: 4. Germline CDR1 reads SGHDT; CDR2 reads YYEEEE. CDR3 nucleotides: TGTGCCAGCGGCCGGGACAGTAACTATGGCTACACCCTC. The encoded protein is CASGRDSNYGYTL.

This clone was counted between two and nine times. The chain employs TRBV27 and TRBJ2-3, with 11 bases matching TRBD2. The V gene end was trimmed by 7 bases and the J gene end by 2 bases; junction bases not matched to a gene: 5. Germline V gene data show CDR1 as MNHEY and CDR2 as SMNVEV (reference sequence). This CDR3 spans 15 amino acids. The CDR3 coding sequence is TGTGCCAGCATGGCTAGCGGGGGGAACACAGATACGCAGTATTTT. It encodes CASMASGGNTDTQYF.

The rearrangement joins TRBV6-5 to TRBJ1-5, with a tentative D call TRBD1 (6 bases). Trimming removed 6 bases from V and 0 bases from J, with 12 bases in between. This CDR3 is built from 15 residues. Germline V gene sequence: CDR1 MNHEY, CDR2 SVGAGI. The CDR3 sequence is CASSLTGNSNQPQHF. DNA of the CDR3: TGTGCCAGCAGCCTGACAGGAAATAGCAATCAGCCCCAGCATTTT.

This chain joins TRBV5-4 and TRBJ2-1; TRBD2 aligns across 9 bases. Germline assignment: CDR1 SGHNT and CDR2 YYREEE (reference sequence). The CDR3 totals 15 residues. V was pared by 0 bases and J by 6 bases, with 4 bases of the junction left unmatched. The CDR3: CASSLALAGRNEQFF. CDR3 in DNA: TGTGCCAGCAGCTTGGCTCTAGCGGGGCGCAATGAGCAGTTCTTC.

The V and J genes are TRBV7-9 and TRBJ2-7; 12 bases are a match to TRBD1. The CDR3 has 17 residues. Germline V gene lookup returns CDR1 SEHNR and CDR2 FQNEAQ (reference sequence). Trimming removed 10 bases from V and 3 bases from J; junction bases left unmatched: 16. For the CDR3, the DNA is TGTGCCATAGGGGGGGGGACAGGGGGCGCGTGGGACTACGAGCAGTACTTC. Amino acids: CAIGGGTGGAWDYEQYF.